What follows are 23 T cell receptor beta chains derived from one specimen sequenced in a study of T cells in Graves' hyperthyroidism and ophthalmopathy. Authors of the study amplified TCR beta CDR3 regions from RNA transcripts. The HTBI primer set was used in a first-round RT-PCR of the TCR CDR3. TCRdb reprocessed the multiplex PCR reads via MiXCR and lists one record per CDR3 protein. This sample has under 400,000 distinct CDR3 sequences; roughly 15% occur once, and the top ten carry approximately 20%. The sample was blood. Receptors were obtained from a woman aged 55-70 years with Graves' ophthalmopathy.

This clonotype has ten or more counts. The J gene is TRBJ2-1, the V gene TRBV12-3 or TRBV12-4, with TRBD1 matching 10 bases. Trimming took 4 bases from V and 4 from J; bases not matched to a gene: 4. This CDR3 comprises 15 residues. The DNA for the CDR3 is TGTGCCAGCAGTTCCCGGACAGGGGGGTACAATGAGCAGTTCTTC. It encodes CASSSRTGGYNEQFF.

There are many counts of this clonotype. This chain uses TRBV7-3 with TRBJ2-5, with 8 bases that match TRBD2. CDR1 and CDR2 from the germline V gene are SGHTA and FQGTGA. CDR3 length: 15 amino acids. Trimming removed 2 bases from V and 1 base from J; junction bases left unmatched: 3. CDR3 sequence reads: CASSLDGTSQETQYF. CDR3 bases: TGTGCCAGCAGCTTAGATGGGACTAGCCAAGAGACCCAGTACTTC. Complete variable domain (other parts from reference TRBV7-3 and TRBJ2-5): GAGVSQTPSNKVTEKGKYVELRCDPISGHTALYWYRQSLGQGPEFLIYFQGTGAADDSGLPNDRFFAVRPEGSVSTLKIQRTERGDSAVYLCASSLDGTSQETQYFGPGTRLLVL.

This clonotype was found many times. Here the CDR3 DNA reads TGTGCCAGCAGCCTCTTAGGGGGCGTCTATGGCTACACCTTC. Translated: CASSLLGGVYGYTF. The chain recombines TRBV2 with TRBJ1-2; 7 positions match TRBD1. The CDR3 length is 14 residues. V lost 6 bases, J lost 4 bases, and 8 bases stayed unmatched. CDR1 and CDR2 from the germline V gene are SNHLY and FYNNEI.

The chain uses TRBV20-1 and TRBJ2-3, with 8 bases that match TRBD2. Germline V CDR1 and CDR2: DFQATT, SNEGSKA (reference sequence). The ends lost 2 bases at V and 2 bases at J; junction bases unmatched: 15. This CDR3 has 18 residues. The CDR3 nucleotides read TGCAGTGCTAGACACCCCGGTTCACGGGAGGGCCCCACAGATACGCAGTATTTT. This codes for CSARHPGSREGPTDTQYF.

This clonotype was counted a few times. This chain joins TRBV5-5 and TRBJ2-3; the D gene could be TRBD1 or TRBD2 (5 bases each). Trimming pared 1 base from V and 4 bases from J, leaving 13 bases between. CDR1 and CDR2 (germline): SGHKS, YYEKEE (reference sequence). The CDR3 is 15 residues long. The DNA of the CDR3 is TGTGCCAGCAGCTTGCTGGGGGAGAGTGCAGATACGCAGTATTTT. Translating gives CASSLLGESADTQYF. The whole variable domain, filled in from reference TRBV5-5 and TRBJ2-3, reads DAGVTQSPTHLIKTRGQQVTLRCSPISGHKSVSWYQQVLGQGPQFIFQYYEKEERGRGNFPDRFSARQFPNYSSELNVNALLLGDSALYLCASSLLGESADTQYFGPGTRLTVL.

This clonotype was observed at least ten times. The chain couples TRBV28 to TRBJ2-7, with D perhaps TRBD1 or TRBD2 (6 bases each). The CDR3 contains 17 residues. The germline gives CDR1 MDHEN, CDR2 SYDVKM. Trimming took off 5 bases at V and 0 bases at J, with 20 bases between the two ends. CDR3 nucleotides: TGTGCCAGCAGTCCGAACTGGGGGCGGGACCACTCCTACGAGCAGTACTTC. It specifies CASSPNWGRDHSYEQYF.

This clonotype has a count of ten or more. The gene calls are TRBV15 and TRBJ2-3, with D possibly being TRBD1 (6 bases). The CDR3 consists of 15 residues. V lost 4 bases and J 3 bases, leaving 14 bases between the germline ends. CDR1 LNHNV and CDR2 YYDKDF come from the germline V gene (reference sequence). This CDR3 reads CATSIQTGWTDTQYF. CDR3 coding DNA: TGTGCCACCAGCATACAAACAGGGTGGACAGATACGCAGTATTTT.

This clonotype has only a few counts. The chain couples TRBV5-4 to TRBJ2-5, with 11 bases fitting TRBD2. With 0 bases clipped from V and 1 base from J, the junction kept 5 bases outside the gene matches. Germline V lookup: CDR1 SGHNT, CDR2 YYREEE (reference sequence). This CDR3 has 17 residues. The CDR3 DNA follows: TGTGCCAGCAGCTTGGCCATAGCGGGAGGGGCCCAAGAGACCCAGTACTTC. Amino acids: CASSLAIAGGAQETQYF.

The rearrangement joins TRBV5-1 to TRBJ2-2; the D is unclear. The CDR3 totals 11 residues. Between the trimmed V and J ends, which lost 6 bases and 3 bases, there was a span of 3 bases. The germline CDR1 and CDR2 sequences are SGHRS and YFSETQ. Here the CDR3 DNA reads TGCGCCAGCACCCACACCGGGGAGCTGTTTTTT. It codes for CASTHTGELFF. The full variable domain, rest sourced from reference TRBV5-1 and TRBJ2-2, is KAGVTQTPRYLIKTRGQQVTLSCSPISGHRSVSWYQQTPGQGLQFLFEYFSETQRNKGNFPGRFSGRQFSNSRSEMNVSTLELGDSALYLCASTHTGELFFGEGSRLTVL.

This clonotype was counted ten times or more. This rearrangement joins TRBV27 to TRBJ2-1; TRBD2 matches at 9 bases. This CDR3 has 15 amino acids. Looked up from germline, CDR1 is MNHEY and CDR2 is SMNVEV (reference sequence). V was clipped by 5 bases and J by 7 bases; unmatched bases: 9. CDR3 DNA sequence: TGTGCCAGCAGTAACCCCGGGCTAGCGGGGAATGAGCAGTTCTTC. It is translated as CASSNPGLAGNEQFF.

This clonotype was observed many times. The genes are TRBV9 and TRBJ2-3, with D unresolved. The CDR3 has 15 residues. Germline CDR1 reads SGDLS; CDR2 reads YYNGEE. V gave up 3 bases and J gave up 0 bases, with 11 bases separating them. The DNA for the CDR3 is TGTGCCAGCAGCGACGACGGAGTTAGCACAGATACGCAGTATTTT. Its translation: CASSDDGVSTDTQYF.

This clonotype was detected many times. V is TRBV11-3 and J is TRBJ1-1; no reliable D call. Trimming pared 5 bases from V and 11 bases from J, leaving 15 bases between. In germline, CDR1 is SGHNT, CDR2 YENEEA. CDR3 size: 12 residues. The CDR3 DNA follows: TGTGCCAGCAGCCCCATCCCCGACGGGGCTTTCTTT. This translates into CASSPIPDGAFF.

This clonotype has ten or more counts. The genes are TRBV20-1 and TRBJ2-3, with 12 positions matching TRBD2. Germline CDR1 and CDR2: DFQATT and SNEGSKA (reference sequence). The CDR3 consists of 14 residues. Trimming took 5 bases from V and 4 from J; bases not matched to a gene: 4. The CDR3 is CSALTSGSSDTQYF. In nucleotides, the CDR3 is TGCAGTGCTCTGACTAGCGGGAGTTCAGATACGCAGTATTTT.

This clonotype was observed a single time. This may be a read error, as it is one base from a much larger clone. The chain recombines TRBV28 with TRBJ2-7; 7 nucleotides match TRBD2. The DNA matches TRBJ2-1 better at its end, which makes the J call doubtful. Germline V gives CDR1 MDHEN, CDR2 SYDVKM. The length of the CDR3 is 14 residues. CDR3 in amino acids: CASSLAGGIYEQFF. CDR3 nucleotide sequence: TGTGCCAGCAGTTTAGCCGGGGGGATCTACGAGCAGTTCTTC.

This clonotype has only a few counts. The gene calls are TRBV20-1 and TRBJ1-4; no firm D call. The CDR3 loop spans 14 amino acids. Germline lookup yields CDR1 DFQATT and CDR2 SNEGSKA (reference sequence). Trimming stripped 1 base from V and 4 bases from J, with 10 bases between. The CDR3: CSARGASVNEKLFF. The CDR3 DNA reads TGCAGTGCTAGAGGTGCCAGCGTTAATGAAAAACTGTTTTTT.

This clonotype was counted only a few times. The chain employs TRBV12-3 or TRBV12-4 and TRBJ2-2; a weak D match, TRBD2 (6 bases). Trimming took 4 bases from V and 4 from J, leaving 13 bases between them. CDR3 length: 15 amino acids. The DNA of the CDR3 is TGTGCCAGCAGTTCCCGGAGGGAGCGCACCGGGGAGCTGTTTTTT. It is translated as CASSSRRERTGELFF.

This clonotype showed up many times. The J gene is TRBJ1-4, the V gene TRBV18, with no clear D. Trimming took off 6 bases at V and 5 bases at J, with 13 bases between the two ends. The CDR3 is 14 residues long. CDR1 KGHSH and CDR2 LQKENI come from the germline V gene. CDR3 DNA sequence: TGTGCCAGCTCCCCAATGAGCCCGAATGAAAAACTGTTTTTT. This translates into CASSPMSPNEKLFF. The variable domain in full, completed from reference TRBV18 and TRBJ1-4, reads NAGVMQNPRHLVRRRGQEARLRCSPMKGHSHVYWYRQLPEEGLKFMVYLQKENIIDESGMPKERFSAEFPKEGPSILRIQQVVRGDSAAYFCASSPMSPNEKLFFGSGTQLSVL.

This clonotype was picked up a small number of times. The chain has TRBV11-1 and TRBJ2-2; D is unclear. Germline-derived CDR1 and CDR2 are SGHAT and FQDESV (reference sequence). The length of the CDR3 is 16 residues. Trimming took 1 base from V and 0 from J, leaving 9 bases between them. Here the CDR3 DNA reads TGTGCCAGCAGCTTAGTTGGTCCCGCGAACACCGGGGAGCTGTTTTTT. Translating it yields CASSLVGPANTGELFF.

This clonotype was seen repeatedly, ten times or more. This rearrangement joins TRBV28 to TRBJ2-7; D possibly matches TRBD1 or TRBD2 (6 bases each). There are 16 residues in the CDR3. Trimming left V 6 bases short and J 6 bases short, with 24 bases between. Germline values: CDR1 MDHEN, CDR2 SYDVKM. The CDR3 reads CASSKGGGLAGSEQYF. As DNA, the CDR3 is TGTGCCAGCAGCAAAGGGGGAGGCCTAGCAGGTTCCGAGCAGTACTTC.

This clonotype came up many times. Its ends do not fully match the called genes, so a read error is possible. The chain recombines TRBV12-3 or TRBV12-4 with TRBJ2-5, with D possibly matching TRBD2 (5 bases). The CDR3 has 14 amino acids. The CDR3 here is CASSLAGNSETQYF. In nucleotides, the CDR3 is TGCGCCAGCAGCTTGGCCGGGAACAGCGAGACCCAGTACTTC.

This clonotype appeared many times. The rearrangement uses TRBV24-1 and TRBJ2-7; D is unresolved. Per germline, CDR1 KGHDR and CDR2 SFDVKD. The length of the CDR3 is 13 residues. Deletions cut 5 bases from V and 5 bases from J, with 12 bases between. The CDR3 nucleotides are TGTGCCACCAGTGGTTCTGGATCGGACGAGCAGTACTTC. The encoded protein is CATSGSGSDEQYF.

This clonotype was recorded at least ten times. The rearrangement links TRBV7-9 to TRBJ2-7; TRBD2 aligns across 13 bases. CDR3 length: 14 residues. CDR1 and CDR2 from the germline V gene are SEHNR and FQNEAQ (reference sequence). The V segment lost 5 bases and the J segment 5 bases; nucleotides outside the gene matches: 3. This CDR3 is CASSIGLAGDEQYF. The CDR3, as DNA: TGTGCCAGCAGCATAGGACTAGCGGGAGACGAGCAGTACTTC.

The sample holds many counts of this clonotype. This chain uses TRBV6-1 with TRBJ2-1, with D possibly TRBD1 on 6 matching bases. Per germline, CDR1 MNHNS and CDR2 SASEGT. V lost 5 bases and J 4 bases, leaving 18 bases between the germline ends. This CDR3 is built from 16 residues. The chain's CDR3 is CASSLTPGDLYNEQFF. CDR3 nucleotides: TGTGCCAGCAGTTTGACCCCAGGGGACCTATACAATGAGCAGTTCTTC.